The 17 T cell receptor beta chains in this list originate from one sample, sequenced in a study of shared clonotypes between healthy human individuals. The naive CD8 fraction comprised CD45RO-negative cells positively selected for CCR7 and excluded terminally differentiated effector memory CD45RA+ cells. TCRdb's table, derived via immunoSEQ multiplex PCR, lists solely in-frame clones and lacks some. This repertoire shows about 580,000 clones, about 98% found once; its top ten account for 0.25% to 0.35%. The specimen was naive CD8+ T cells sorted from blood. Source of these receptors: a man aged 30-40 years in good health.

This sequence joins TRBV29-1 and TRBJ2-2; the match to TRBD2 covers 16 bases. Germline values: CDR1 SQVTM, CDR2 ANQGSEA. J gave up 5 bases and V 6 bases, and 6 bases lay outside the gene matches. The CDR3 is 16 amino acids. CDR3 region: CSVVGLAGGGTGELFF. DNA of the CDR3: TGCAGCGTCGTGGGACTAGCGGGAGGGGGAACCGGGGAGCTGTTTTTT.

The chain couples TRBV7-2 to TRBJ2-1, with 9 bases aligning to TRBD2. After removal of 4 bases from V and 1 base from J, the junction contained 5 bases not matched to a gene. Germline V gives CDR1 SGHTA, CDR2 FQGNSA. The CDR3 is 16 amino acids. CDR3 loop: CASSSMTSGSYNEQFF. Written as DNA, the CDR3 is TGTGCCAGCAGCTCAATGACTAGCGGTTCCTACAATGAGCAGTTCTTC.

This chain's CDR3 is CASSLVALGLKNEAFF. CDR3 DNA: TGCGCCAGCAGCTTGGTGGCTCTGGGGTTGAAAAATGAAGCTTTCTTT. The J gene is TRBJ1-1, the V gene TRBV5-1; D remains unclear. The germline V gene encodes CDR1 SGHRS and CDR2 YFSETQ. Trimming cost V 0 bases and J 7 bases, with 19 bases left between them. The CDR3 is made up of 16 amino acids.

The chain uses TRBV9 and TRBJ2-1, with 10 bases lining up with TRBD1. Losses at the gene ends were 3 bases for V and 8 bases for J; bases not matched to a gene: 17. The CDR3 sequence is 18 residues long. Germline V gene sequence: CDR1 SGDLS, CDR2 YYNGEE. CDR3 coding DNA: TGTGCCAGCAGCGGATTAAACCTTGACAGGGGGCGCATCGATGAGCAGTTCTTC. It translates to CASSGLNLDRGRIDEQFF.

The chain combines TRBV6-6 with TRBJ2-7; a weak D match, TRBD1 (5 bases). The CDR3 extends over 15 amino acids. The V end lost 4 bases, the J end lost 0 bases, and 13 bases lay between the germline ends. CDR1 MNHNY and CDR2 SVGAGI come from the germline V gene (reference sequence). CDR3 coding DNA: TGTGCCAGCAGTTCCTTTCGACAGACCTCCTACGAGCAGTACTTC. Translation gives CASSSFRQTSYEQYF.

The rearrangement joins TRBV29-1 to TRBJ2-7, with unresolved D. Trimming took 3 bases from V and 2 from J, leaving 11 bases between them. Germline assignment: CDR1 SQVTM and CDR2 ANQGSEA. The CDR3 is made up of 13 amino acids. The CDR3, as DNA: TGCAGCGTTGAGGTAGATATCCCCTACGAGCAGTACTTC. This sequence encodes CSVEVDIPYEQYF.

This clone showed up just once. The chain carries TRBV7-6 and TRBJ2-3, with unresolved D. Trimming pared 1 base from V and 4 bases from J, leaving 12 bases between. Looked up from germline, CDR1 is SGHVS and CDR2 is FNYEAQ. The CDR3 runs to 15 residues. DNA for the CDR3: TGTGCCAGCAGCTTAGTGATGGCTGGTGCAGATACGCAGTATTTT. Protein sequence: CASSLVMAGADTQYF.

Only one count was recorded for this clone. The J gene is TRBJ2-5, the V gene TRBV7-6, with TRBD2 identical over 7 bases. V was pared by 3 bases and J by 3 bases, with 10 bases of the junction left unmatched. Per germline, CDR1 SGHVS and CDR2 FNYEAQ. This CDR3 spans 16 amino acids. CDR3 residues: CASSFGVAGRKETQYF. CDR3 DNA sequence: TGTGCCAGCAGCTTCGGAGTAGCGGGCCGTAAAGAGACCCAGTACTTC.

This chain connects TRBV2 to TRBJ2-3; D unclear. The V gene lost 3 bases and the J gene lost 4 bases, with 14 bases spanning the gap. The CDR3 is 15 residues long. CDR1 and CDR2 (germline): SNHLY, FYNNEI. The CDR3 coding sequence is TGTGCCAGCAGTGACCATTTGGAGCTATCAGATACGCAGTATTTT. It is translated as CASSDHLELSDTQYF.

V is TRBV7-6 and J is TRBJ2-7; tentatively, D is TRBD1 (5 bases). This CDR3 contains 15 residues. The V gene's germline CDR1 is SGHVS and CDR2 FNYEAQ. The V end was cut by 4 bases, the J end by 3 bases, with 16 bases between. The CDR3 spells CASSSSTGNGYEQYF. CDR3 bases: TGTGCCAGCAGCTCATCTACAGGTAACGGCTACGAGCAGTACTTC.

The chain combines TRBV7-9 with TRBJ2-7; TRBD1 might be the D (6 bases). The CDR3 is made up of 14 amino acids. Trimming took 1 base from V and 6 from J, leaving 13 bases between them. The germline gives CDR1 SEHNR, CDR2 FQNEAQ (reference sequence). CDR3 amino acids: CASSLVQGVVEQYF. The CDR3 DNA reads as TGTGCCAGCAGCTTAGTACAGGGAGTGGTCGAGCAGTACTTC.

This CDR3 is CASSLWGTGRYEQYF. CDR3 nucleotides: TGTGCCAGCAGCTTGTGGGGGACAGGACGCTACGAGCAGTACTTC. This chain links TRBV5-5 with TRBJ2-7, with 8 bases that match TRBD1. The CDR3 spans 15 residues. Trimming removed 1 base from V and 3 bases from J; junction bases left unmatched: 6. Looked up from germline, CDR1 is SGHKS and CDR2 is YYEKEE (reference sequence).

The rearrangement joins TRBV7-6 to TRBJ2-4; D remains unclear. The CDR3 covers 15 residues. The V and J ends lost 6 bases and 5 bases respectively, with 17 bases between them. Germline values: CDR1 SGHVS, CDR2 FNYEAQ. The CDR3 DNA follows: TGTGCCAGCAGTCCTACGGTTGGTTTTGAAAACATTCAGTACTTC. Translation: CASSPTVGFENIQYF.

The J gene is TRBJ1-4, the V gene TRBV15; the D is unclear. CDR1 is LNHNV, CDR2 YYDKDF, per germline (reference sequence). V gave up 0 bases and J gave up 8 bases, with 13 bases separating them. The CDR3 runs 15 residues. The CDR3 DNA sequence: TGTGCCACCAGCAGAGATCCGAAGCCTGGAGAAAAACTGTTTTTT. Residues: CATSRDPKPGEKLFF.

CDR3 in amino acids: CASTGTGSSPEQFF. The CDR3 DNA sequence: TGTGCCAGCACGGGGACAGGGAGTTCCCCCGAACAGTTCTTC. The chain joins TRBV2 to TRBJ2-1, with 9 bases matching TRBD1. The CDR3 contains 14 residues. Germline CDR1 reads SNHLY; CDR2 reads FYNNEI. V shed 7 bases, J shed 13 bases, and the junction held 14 bases outside the gene matches.

The V call is TRBV27, the J call TRBJ2-7; D unresolved. This CDR3 is 12 amino acids long. Germline CDR1 is MNHEY and CDR2 is SMNVEV (reference sequence). With 5 bases removed from V and 5 bases from J, the gap between germline ends came to 10 bases. The CDR3 DNA follows: TGTGCCAGCAGTCCCCTTAGGAACGAGCAGTACTTC. It translates to CASSPLRNEQYF.

The chain recombines TRBV7-9 with TRBJ2-2; 12 nucleotides align to TRBD2. Germline V gene sequence: CDR1 SEHNR, CDR2 FQNEAQ (reference sequence). With 8 bases clipped from V and 5 bases from J, the junction kept 18 bases outside the gene matches. The CDR3 totals 19 residues. The CDR3 region has the DNA TGTGCCAGCCGCGTGCCGGGGGCAGGGACTAGCGGGTATACCGGGGAGCTGTTTTTT. As protein: CASRVPGAGTSGYTGELFF.